This T cell receptor beta chain was sequenced in a study of cytomegalovirus exposure and HLA in healthy donors. The wider study: A prior study identified just under 120 million unique TCR beta sequences from about 179 million T cells. General study findings and limits: What a later analysis showed was that several of the most significant clusters appeared linked to common viral pathogens. A missense variant in DCLRE1C was later tied to TCR beta V- and J-gene trimming. HLA alleles were associated with 16,951 TCR beta sequences in a later analysis at 0.05 false discovery rate.

Germline V CDR1 and CDR2: SGHTS, YDEGEE. V was cut by 2 bases and J by 0 bases, with 10 bases left in between. The CDR3 is made up of 15 amino acids. Remarks on this clone: What it recognizes is unknown.

The PCR was carried out with 60 Vbeta primers and 13 Jbeta primers. Generated by immunoSEQ multiplex PCR, the TCRdb table keeps only in-frame clones and is missing some. The data show roughly 150,000 clones, with around 75% seen just once and about 11% held by the top ten. The receptor was derived from a man between 18 and 35 years old in good health and CMV-seropositive. The chain links TRBV5-8 to TRBJ2-3, with D maybe TRBD1 (6 bases). Sequenced: PBMCs. CDR3 sequence: CASSFRGSSTDTQYF. The CDR3 DNA sequence: TGTGCCAGCAGCTTCAGGGGTTCTAGCACAGATACGCAGTATTTT.